This T cell receptor beta chain is drawn from a study of CD8 T cells in ankylosing spondylitis. This CDR3 contains 13 residues. From germline, CDR1 is MNHEY and CDR2 SMNVEV (reference sequence). V lost 0 bases, J lost 6 bases, and 6 bases lay in between. Study results and caveats: Some motif variants were previously reported in reactive arthritis synovial fluid and blood. CD8+ cells made up the disease-linked clones, which were relatively rare in peripheral blood. There was a TCR beta motif, made of 7 or 8 highly homologous variants, that appeared characteristic of ankylosing spondylitis blood.

As concerns this clonotype: Its specificity is unknown.

TCR beta libraries were made by quantitative 5'-RACE with molecular barcodes. TCRdb re-called the 5' RACE reads through MiXCR, storing one row per CDR3 protein. The data contain about 250,000 distinct CDR3 sequences, roughly 32% of them seen just once; the ten biggest clones take up roughly 4.2%. This receptor was obtained from a male donor with ankylosing spondylitis or in good health (not recorded which). The sequencing sample was made of blood, either unsorted or a sorted T cell fraction (not recorded which). The V and J genes are TRBV27 and TRBJ1-5; no reliable D call. CDR3 sequence reads: CASSLSDGQPQHF. The CDR3 nucleotides read TGTGCCAGCAGTTTATCAGATGGTCAGCCCCAGCATTTT.